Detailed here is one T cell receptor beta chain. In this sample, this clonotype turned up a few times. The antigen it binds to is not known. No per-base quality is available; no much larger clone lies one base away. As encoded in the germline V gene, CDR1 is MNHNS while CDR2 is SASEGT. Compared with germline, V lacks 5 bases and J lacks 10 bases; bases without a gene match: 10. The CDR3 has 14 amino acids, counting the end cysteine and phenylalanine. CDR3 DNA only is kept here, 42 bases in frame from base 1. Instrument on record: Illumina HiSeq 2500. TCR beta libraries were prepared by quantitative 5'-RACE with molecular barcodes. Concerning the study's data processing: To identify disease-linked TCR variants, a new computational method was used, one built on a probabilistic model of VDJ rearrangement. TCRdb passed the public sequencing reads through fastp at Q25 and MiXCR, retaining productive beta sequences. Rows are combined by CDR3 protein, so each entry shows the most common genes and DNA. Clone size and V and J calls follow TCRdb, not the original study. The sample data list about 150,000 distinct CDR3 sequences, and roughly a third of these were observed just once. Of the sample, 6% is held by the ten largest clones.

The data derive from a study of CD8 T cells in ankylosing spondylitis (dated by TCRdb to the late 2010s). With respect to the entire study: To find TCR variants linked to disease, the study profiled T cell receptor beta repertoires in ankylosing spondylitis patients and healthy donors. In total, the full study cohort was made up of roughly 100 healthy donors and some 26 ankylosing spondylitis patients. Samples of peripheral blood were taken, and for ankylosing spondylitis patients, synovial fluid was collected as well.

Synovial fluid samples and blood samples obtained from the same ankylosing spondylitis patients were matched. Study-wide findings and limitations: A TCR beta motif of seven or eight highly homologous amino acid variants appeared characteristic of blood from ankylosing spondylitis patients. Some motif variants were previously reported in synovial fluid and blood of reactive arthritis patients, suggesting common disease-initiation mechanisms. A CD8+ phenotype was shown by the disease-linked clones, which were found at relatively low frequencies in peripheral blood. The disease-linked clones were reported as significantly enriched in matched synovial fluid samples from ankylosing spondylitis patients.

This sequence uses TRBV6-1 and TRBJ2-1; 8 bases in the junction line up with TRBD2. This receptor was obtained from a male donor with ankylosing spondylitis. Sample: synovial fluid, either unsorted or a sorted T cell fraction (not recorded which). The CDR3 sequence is CASSPRGGAGEQFF. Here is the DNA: TGTGCCAGCAGTCCACGGGGGGGGGCAGGGGAGCAGTTCTTC.